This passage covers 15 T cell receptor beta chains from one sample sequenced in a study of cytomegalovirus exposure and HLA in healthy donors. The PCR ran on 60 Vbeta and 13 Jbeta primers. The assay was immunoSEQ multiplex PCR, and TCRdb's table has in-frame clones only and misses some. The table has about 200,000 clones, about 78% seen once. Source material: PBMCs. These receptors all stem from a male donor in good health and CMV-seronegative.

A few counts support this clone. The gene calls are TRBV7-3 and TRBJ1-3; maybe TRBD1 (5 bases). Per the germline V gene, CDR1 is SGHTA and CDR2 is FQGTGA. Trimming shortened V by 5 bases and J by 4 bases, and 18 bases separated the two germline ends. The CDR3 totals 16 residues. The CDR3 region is CASSPLGGYGGNTIYF. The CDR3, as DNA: TGTGCCAGCAGCCCACTGGGGGGATATGGAGGAAACACCATATATTTT.

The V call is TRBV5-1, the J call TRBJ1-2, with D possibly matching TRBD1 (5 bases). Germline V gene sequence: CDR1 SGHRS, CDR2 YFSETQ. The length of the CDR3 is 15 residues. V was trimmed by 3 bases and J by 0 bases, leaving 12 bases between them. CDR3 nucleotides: TGCGCCAGCAGCTCCTCGGTGACAGCTAACTATGGCTACACCTTC. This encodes CASSSSVTANYGYTF.

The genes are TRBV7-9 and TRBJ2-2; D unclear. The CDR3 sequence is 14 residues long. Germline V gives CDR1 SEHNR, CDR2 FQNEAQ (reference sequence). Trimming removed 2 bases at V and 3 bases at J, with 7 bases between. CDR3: CASSLFADTGELFF. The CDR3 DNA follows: TGTGCCAGCAGCTTATTCGCAGACACCGGGGAGCTGTTTTTT.

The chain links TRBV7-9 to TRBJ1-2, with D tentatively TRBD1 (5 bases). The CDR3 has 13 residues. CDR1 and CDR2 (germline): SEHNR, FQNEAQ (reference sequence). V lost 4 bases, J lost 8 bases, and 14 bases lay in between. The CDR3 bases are TGTGCCAGCAGCTCTCCGGGGGGGGTAGGCTACACCTTC. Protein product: CASSSPGGVGYTF.

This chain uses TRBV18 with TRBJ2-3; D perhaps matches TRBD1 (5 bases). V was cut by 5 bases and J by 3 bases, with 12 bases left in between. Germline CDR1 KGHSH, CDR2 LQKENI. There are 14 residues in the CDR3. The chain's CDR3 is CASSTGQGTDTQYF. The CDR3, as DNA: TGTGCCAGCTCAACAGGCCAGGGTACAGATACGCAGTATTTT. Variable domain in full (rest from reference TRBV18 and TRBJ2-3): NAGVMQNPRHLVRRRGQEARLRCSPMKGHSHVYWYRQLPEEGLKFMVYLQKENIIDESGMPKERFSAEFPKEGPSILRIQQVVRGDSAAYFCASSTGQGTDTQYFGPGTRLTVL.

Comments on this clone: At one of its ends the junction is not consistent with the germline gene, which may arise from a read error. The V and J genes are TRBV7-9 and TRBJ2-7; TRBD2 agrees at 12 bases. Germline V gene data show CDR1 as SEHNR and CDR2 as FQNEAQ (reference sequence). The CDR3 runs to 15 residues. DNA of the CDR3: TGTGCCAGCAGCCTAGCGGGAGGGCCGTACTACGAGCAGTACTTC. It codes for CASSLAGGPYYEQYF.

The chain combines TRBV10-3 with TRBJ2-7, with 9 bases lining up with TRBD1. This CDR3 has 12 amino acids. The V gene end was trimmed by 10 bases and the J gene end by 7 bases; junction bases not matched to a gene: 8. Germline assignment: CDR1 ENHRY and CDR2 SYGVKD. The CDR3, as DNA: TGTGCCACAGAACAGGGGGCTGGTGAGCAGTACTTC. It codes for CATEQGAGEQYF.

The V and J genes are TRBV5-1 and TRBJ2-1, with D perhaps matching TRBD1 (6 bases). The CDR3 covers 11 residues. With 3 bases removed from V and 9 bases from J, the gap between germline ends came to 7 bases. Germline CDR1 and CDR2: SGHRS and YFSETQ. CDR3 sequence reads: CASSSGAEQFF. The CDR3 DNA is TGCGCCAGCAGCTCAGGGGCTGAGCAGTTCTTC.

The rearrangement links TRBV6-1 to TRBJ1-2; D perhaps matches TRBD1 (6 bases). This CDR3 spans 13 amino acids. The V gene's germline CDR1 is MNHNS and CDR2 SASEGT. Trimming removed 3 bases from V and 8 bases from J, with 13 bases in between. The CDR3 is CASSEQGKKGYTF. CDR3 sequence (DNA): TGTGCCAGCAGTGAGCAGGGGAAGAAAGGCTACACCTTC.

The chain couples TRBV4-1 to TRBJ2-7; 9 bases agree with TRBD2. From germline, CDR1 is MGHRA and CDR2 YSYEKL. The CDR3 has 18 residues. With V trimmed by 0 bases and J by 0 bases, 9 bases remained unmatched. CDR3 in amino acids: CASSQDRGASGISYEQYF. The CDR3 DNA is TGCGCCAGCAGCCAAGATCGAGGCGCTAGCGGGATCTCCTACGAGCAGTACTTC.

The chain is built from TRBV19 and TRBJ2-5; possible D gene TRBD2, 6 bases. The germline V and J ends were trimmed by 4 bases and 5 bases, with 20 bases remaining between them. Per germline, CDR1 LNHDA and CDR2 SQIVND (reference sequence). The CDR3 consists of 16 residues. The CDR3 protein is CASSRRSGSFWETQYF. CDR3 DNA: TGTGCCAGTAGTAGACGGAGCGGGTCCTTTTGGGAGACCCAGTACTTC.

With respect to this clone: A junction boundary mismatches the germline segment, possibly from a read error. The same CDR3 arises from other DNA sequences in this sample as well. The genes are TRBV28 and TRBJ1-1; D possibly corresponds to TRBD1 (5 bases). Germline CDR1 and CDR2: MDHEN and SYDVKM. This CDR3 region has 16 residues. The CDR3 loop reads CASSLLSRAKNTEAFF. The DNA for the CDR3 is TGTGCCAGCAGTTTACTCTCCAGGGCTAAGAACACTGAAGCCTTCTTT.

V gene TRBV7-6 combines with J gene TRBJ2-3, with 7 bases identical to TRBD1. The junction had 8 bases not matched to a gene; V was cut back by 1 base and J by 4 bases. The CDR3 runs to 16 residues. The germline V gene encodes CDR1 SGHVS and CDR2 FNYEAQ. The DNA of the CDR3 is TGTGCCAGCAGCTTAGGGACAGGAGGAGTGCCAGATACGCAGTATTTT. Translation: CASSLGTGGVPDTQYF.

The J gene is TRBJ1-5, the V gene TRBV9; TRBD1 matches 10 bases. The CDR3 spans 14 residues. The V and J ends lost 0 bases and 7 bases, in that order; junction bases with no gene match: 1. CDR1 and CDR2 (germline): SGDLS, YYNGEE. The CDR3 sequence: CASSVEGQGQPQHF. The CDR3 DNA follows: TGTGCCAGCAGCGTAGAGGGACAGGGGCAGCCCCAGCATTTT.

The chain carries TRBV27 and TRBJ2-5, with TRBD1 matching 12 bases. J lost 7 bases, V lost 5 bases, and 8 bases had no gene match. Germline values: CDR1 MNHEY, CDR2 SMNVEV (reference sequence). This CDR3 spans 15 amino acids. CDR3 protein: CASSILPGQGATQYF. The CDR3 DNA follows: TGTGCCAGCAGTATCCTCCCGGGACAGGGGGCGACCCAGTACTTC.